What follows is one T cell receptor (beta chain) and its context. Its target is not known. This entry comes from a study of shared clonotypes between healthy human individuals. Study outcomes and limitations: The sole specimen, blood, was sampled, and tissue repertoires likely differ.

CDR3 length: 16 residues. After removal of 5 bases from V and 5 bases from J, the junction contained 8 bases not matched to a gene. CDR1 SGHAT and CDR2 FQNNGV come from the germline V gene. Only in-frame clones appear in the TCRdb table, and some are missing; sequencing was by immunoSEQ multiplex PCR. This sample has roughly 650,000 clones, with 97% found just once. Healthy and HIV-negative, the adult donors had no recent acute infections or vaccinations. All participating donors were Caucasian adults from Nashville, Tennessee. The CD4+ fraction was divided into a CD45RA+ naive subset and a CD45RA-negative memory subset.

The gene calls are TRBV11-2 and TRBJ2-3; the match to TRBD2 covers 12 bases. Material for sequencing was naive CD4+ T cells sorted from blood. Sample subset: CD45RA+ positively selected. This sequence was found in a woman aged 25 to 39 in good health. CDR3 region: CASSRVPGLAGDTQYF. Written as DNA, the CDR3 is TGTGCCAGCAGCCGCGTTCCGGGACTAGCGGGAGATACGCAGTATTTT.